The rows below give T cell receptor beta chains drawn from one sample of a study of beta chain features in type 1 diabetes. Profiled with immunoSEQ multiplex PCR; TCRdb holds only in-frame clones, not every one. Among 150,000 to 200,000 clones listed, approximately 62% were seen once. Sequencing was done on a sample of naive CD4+ T cells from blood. Receptors originate from a man aged 25 to 45 with type 1 diabetes. CDR3s include the opening cysteine and the closing phenylalanine or tryptophan. The order of the fields is J gene, V gene, CDR3 protein.

j_gene: TRBJ1-5
v_gene: TRBV30
CDR3aa: CAWTTGTLTNQPQHF

j_gene: TRBJ2-5
v_gene: TRBV5-4
CDR3aa: CASSFQETQYF

j_gene: TRBJ2-5
v_gene: TRBV5-6
CDR3aa: CASSFGDREETQYF

j_gene: TRBJ2-7
v_gene: TRBV5-1
CDR3aa: CASSLGLRSYEQYF

j_gene: TRBJ2-5
v_gene: TRBV30
CDR3aa: CAWSVQLAGKETQYF

j_gene: TRBJ1-1
v_gene: TRBV29-1
CDR3aa: CSVEVNRGTEAFF

j_gene: TRBJ2-3
v_gene: TRBV7-2
CDR3aa: CASSLSTSTDTQYF

j_gene: TRBJ1-6
v_gene: TRBV30
CDR3aa: CAWSIPFGGISPLHF

j_gene: TRBJ1-2
v_gene: TRBV10-3
CDR3aa: CAIRGGTLYGYTF

j_gene: TRBJ2-7
v_gene: TRBV19
CDR3aa: CASSPRGRGSYEQYF

j_gene: TRBJ1-6
v_gene: TRBV2
CDR3aa: CATPAGQGNSPLHF

j_gene: TRBJ2-7
v_gene: TRBV7-2
CDR3aa: CASSGQGWNYEQYF

j_gene: TRBJ2-5
v_gene: TRBV18
CDR3aa: CASRPRHTEETQYF

j_gene: TRBJ2-3
v_gene: TRBV5-4
CDR3aa: CASSSWVAGTNTQYF

j_gene: TRBJ1-1
v_gene: TRBV6-5
CDR3aa: CASSYGQMNTEAFF

j_gene: TRBJ2-3
v_gene: TRBV4-1
CDR3aa: CASSQVGAGSDTQYF

j_gene: TRBJ2-3
v_gene: TRBV11-3
CDR3aa: CASSHGTSGFTDTQYF

j_gene: TRBJ1-1
v_gene: TRBV27
CDR3aa: CASSLRGIGTEAFF

j_gene: TRBJ2-7
v_gene: TRBV29-1
CDR3aa: CSADRVDEQYF

j_gene: TRBJ2-1
v_gene: TRBV11-2
CDR3aa: CASSERLAGGDEQFF

j_gene: TRBJ1-2
v_gene: TRBV20-1
CDR3aa: CSAGQPHGYTF

j_gene: TRBJ2-7
v_gene: TRBV30
CDR3aa: CAWSSPAYEQYF

j_gene: TRBJ2-2
v_gene: TRBV29-1
CDR3aa: CSVDWDNTGELFF

j_gene: TRBJ1-2
v_gene: TRBV30
CDR3aa: CAWRNLGGYTF

j_gene: TRBJ2-7
v_gene: TRBV5-1
CDR3aa: CASSFRGGEQYF